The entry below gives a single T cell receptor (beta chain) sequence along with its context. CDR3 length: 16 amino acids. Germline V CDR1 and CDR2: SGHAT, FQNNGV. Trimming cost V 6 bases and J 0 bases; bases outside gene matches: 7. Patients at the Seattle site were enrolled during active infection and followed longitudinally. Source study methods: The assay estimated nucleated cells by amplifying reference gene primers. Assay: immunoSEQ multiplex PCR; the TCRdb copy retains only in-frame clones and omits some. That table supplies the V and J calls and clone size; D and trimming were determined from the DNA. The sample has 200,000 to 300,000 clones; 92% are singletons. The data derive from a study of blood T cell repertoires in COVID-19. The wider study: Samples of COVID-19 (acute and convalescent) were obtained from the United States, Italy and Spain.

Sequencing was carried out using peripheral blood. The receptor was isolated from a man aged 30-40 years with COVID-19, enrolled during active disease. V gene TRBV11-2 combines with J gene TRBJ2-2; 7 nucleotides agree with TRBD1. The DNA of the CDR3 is TGTGCCAGCAGGCGTCGGACAGGAGCGAACACCGGGGAGCTGTTTTTT. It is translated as CASRRRTGANTGELFF.